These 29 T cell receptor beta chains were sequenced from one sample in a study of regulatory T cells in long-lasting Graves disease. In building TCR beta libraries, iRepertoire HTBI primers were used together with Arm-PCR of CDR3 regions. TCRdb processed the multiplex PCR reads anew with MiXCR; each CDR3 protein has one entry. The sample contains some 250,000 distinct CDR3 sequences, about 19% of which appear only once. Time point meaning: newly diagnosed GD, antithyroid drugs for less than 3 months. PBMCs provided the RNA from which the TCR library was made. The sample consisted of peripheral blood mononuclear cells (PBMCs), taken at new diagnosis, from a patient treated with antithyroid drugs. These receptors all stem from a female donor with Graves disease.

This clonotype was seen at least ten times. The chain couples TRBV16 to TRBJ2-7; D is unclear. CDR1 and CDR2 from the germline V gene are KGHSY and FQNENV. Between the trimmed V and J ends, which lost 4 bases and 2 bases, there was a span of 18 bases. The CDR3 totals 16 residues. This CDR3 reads CASSPWVADPPYEQYF. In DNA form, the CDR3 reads TGTGCCAGCAGCCCCTGGGTCGCGGACCCACCCTACGAGCAGTACTTC.

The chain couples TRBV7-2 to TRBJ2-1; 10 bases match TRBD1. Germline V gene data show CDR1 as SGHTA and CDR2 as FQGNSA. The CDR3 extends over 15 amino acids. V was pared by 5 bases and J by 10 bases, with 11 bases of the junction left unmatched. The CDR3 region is CASSPRRGQGREQFF. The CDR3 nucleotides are TGTGCCAGCAGCCCCCGTCGGGGACAGGGGAGGGAGCAGTTCTTC.

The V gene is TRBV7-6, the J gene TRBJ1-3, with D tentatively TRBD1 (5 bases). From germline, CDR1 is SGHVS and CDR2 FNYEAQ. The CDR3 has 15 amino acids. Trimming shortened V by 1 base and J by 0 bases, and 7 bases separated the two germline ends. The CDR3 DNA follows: TGTGCCAGCAGCTTAGGACAGCGCTCTGGAAACACCATATATTTT. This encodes CASSLGQRSGNTIYF.

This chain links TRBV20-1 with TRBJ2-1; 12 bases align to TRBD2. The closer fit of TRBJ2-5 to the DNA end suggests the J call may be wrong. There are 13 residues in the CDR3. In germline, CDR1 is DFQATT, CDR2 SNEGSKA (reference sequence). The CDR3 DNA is TGCAGTGCCGTAACTAGCGGGGGGGAGACCCAGTACTTC. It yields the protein CSAVTSGGETQYF.

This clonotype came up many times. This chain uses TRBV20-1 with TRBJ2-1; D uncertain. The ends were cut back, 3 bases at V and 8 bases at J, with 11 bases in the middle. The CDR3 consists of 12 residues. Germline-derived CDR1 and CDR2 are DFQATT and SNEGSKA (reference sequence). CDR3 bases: TGCAGTGCTAGTCCTAGTGGGCATGAGCAGTTCTTC. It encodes CSASPSGHEQFF.

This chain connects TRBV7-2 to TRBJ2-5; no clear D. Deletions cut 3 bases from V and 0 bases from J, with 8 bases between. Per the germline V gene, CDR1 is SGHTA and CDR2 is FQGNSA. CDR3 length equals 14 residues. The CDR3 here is CASSFHNYQETQYF. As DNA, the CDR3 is TGTGCCAGCAGCTTTCACAACTACCAAGAGACCCAGTACTTC.

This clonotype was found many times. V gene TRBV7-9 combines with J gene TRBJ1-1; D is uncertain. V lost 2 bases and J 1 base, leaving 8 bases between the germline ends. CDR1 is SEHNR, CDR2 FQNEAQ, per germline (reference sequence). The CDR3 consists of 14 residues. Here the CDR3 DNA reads TGTGCCAGCAGCTTACTTAGGCAGAACACTGAAGCTTTCTTT. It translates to CASSLLRQNTEAFF.

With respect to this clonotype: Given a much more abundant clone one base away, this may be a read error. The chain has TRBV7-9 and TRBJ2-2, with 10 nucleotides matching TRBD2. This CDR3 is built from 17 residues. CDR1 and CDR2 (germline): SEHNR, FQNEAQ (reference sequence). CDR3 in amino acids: CDSSPTSGLAVHGELFF. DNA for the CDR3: TGTGACAGCAGCCCGACGAGCGGACTAGCGGTACACGGGGAGCTGTTTTTT.

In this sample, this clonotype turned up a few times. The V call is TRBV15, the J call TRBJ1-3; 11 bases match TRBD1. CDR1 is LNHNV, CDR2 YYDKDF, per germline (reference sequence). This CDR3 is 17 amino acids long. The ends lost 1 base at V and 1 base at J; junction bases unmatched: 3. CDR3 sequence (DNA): TGTGCCACCAGCAGAGGCCGGGACAGGGGGTCTGGAAACACCATATATTTT. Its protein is CATSRGRDRGSGNTIYF.

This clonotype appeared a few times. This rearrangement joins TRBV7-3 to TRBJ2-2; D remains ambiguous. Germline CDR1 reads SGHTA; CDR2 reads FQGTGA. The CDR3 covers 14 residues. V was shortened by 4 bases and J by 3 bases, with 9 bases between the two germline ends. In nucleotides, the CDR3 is TGTGCCAGCAGCTATCCGGTCGACACCGGGGAGCTGTTTTTT. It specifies CASSYPVDTGELFF. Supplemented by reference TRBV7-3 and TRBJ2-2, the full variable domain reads GAGVSQTPSNKVTEKGKYVELRCDPISGHTALYWYRQSLGQGPEFLIYFQGTGAADDSGLPNDRFFAVRPEGSVSTLKIQRTERGDSAVYLCASSYPVDTGELFFGEGSRLTVL.

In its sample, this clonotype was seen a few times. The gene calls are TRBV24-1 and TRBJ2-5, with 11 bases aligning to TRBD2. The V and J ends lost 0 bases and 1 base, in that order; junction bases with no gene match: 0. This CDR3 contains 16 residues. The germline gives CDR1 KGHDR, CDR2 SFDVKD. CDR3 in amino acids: CATSDLLAGGQETQYF. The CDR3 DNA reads TGTGCCACCAGTGATTTGCTAGCGGGGGGCCAAGAGACCCAGTACTTC.

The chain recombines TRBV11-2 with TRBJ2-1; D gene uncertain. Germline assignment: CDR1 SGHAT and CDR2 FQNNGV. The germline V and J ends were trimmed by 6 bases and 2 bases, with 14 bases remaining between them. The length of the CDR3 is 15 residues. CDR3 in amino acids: CASSLIVGTYNEQFF. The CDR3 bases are TGTGCCAGCAGTTTAATAGTGGGAACCTACAATGAGCAGTTCTTC.

CDR3: CAWGHGGVFPNEKLFF. The CDR3 DNA sequence: TGTGCCTGGGGCCACGGGGGCGTTTTCCCTAATGAAAAACTGTTTTTT. The chain combines TRBV30 with TRBJ1-4, with a possible D match to TRBD1 (6 bases). The germline V and J ends were trimmed by 5 bases and 3 bases, with 19 bases remaining between them. Germline CDR1 is GTSNPN and CDR2 is SVGIG (reference sequence). The CDR3 contains 16 residues.

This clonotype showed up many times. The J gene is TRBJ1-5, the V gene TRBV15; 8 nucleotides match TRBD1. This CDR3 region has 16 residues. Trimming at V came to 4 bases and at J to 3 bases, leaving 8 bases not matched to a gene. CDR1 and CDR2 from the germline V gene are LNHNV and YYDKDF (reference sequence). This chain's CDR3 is CATSMAQGQVNQPQHF. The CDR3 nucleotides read TGTGCCACCAGCATGGCCCAGGGACAGGTCAATCAGCCCCAGCATTTT. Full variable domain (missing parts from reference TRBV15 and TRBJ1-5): DAMVIQNPRYQVTQFGKPVTLSCSQTLNHNVMYWYQQKSSQAPKLLFHYYDKDFNNEADTPDNFQSRRPNTSFCFLDIRSPGLGDTAMYLCATSMAQGQVNQPQHFGDGTRLSIL.

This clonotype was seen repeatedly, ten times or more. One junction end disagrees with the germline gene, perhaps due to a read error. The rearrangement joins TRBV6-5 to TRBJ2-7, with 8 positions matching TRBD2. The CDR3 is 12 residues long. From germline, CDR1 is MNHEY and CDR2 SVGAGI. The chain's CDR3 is CASSSEISGNWF. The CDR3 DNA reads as TGTGCCAGCAGTTCTGAGATTAGCGGGAACTGGTTC.

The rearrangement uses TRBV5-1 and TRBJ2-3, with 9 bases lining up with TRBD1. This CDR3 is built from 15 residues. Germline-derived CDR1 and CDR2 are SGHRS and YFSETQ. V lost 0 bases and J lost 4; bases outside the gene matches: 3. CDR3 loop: CASSLGDREADTQYF. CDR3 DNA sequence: TGCGCCAGCAGCTTGGGGGACAGGGAGGCAGATACGCAGTATTTT.

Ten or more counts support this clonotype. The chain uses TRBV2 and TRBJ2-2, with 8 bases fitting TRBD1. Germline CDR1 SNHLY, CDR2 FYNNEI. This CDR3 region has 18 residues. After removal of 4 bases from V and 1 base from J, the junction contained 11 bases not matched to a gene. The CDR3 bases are TGTGCCAGCAGTGGGGTCGGCAGGGGGCCATGGAACACCGGGGAGCTGTTTTTT. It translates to CASSGVGRGPWNTGELFF.

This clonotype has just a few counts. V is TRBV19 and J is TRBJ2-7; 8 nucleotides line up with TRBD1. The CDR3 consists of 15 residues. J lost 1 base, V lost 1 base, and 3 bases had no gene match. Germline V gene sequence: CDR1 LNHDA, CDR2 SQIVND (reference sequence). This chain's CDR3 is CASSIGTGGSYEQYF. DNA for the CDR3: TGTGCCAGTAGTATAGGAACAGGGGGATCCTACGAGCAGTACTTC.

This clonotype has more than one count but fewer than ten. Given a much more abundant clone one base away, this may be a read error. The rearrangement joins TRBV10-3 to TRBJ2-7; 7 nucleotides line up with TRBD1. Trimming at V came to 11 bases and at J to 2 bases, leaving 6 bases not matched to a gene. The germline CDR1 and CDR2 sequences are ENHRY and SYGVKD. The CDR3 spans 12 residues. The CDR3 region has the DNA TGTGCCGCCGGGACAGCTACCTACGAGCAGTACTTC. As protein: CAAGTATYEQYF.

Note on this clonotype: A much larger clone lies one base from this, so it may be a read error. CDR3 amino acids: CASSSTSGSQKNEQFF. The CDR3 DNA reads as TGTGCCAGCAGCTCGACTAGCGGGAGCCAGAAGAATGAGCAGTTCTTC. The chain employs TRBV6-2 or TRBV6-3 and TRBJ2-1, with TRBD2 matching over 12 bases. V lost 6 bases and J lost 7; bases outside the gene matches: 10. Germline-derived CDR1 and CDR2 are MNHEY and SVGEGT. There are 16 residues in the CDR3.

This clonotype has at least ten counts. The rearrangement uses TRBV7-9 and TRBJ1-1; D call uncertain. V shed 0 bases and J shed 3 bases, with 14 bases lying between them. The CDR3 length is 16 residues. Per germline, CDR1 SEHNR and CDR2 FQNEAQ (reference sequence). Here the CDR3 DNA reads TGTGCCAGCAGCTTAGCGAGTTGGGGAGCGGACACTGAAGCTTTCTTT. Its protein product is CASSLASWGADTEAFF.

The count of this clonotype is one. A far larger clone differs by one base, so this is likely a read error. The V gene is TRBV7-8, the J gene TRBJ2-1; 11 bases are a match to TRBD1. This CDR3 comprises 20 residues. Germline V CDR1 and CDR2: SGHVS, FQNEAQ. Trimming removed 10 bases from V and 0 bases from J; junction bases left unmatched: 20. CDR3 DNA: TGTGCCAATAGTAAACTCGGGACAGGGGGTCTCTCTAGCTCCTACAATGAGCAGTTCTTC. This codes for CANSKLGTGGLSSSYNEQFF.

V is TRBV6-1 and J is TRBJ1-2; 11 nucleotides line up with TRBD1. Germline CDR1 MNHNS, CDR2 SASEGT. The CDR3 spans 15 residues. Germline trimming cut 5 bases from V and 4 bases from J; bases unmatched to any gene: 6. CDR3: CASSNKGTGGYGYTF. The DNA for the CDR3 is TGTGCCAGCAGTAACAAAGGGACAGGGGGCTATGGCTACACCTTC.

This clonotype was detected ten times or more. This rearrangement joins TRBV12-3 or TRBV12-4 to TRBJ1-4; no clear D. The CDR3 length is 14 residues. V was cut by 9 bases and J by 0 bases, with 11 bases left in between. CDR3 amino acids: CASGGGTTNEKLFF. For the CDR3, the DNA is TGTGCCAGTGGTGGAGGAACAACTAATGAAAAACTGTTTTTT.

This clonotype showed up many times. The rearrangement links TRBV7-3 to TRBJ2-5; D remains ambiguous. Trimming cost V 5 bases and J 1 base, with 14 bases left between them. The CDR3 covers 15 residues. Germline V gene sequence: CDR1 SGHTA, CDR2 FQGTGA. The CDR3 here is CASSLGLGFQETQYF. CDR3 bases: TGTGCCAGCAGCCTAGGCCTTGGCTTCCAAGAGACCCAGTACTTC.

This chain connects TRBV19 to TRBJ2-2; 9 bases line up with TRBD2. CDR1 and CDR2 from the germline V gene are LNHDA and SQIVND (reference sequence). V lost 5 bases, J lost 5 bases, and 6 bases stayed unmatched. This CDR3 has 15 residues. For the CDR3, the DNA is TGTGCCAGTAGTCTCTCCCTAGCGGGGACCGGGGAGCTGTTTTTT. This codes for CASSLSLAGTGELFF.

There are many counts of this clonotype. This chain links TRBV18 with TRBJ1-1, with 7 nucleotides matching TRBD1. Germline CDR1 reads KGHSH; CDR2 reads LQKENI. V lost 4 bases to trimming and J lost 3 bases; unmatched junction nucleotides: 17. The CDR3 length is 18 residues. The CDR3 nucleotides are TGTGCCAGCTCACTAATACCACAGGGGCCCACCCTTGACACTGAAGCTTTCTTT. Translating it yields CASSLIPQGPTLDTEAFF.

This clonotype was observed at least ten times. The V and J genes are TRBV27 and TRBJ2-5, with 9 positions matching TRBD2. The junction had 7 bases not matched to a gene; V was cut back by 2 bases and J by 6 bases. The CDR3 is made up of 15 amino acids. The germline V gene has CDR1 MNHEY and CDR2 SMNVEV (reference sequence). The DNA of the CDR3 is TGTGCCAGCAGTTTAGGGCTAGCGGGGATCCAGACCCAGTACTTC. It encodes CASSLGLAGIQTQYF.

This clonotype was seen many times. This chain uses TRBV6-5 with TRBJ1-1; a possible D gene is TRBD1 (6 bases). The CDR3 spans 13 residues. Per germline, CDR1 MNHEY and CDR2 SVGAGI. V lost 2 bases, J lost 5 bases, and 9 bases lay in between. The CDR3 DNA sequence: TGTGCCAGCAGTTACCCCGGGACAACTGAAGCTTTCTTT. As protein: CASSYPGTTEAFF.